What follows describes a single T cell receptor beta chain. As yet, its antigen is unknown. The data derive from a study of OX40 agonist ivuxolimab in advanced cancers. About the study: With a range of roughly 20 to 80, age averaged about 59 years, and approximately 83% were male. Partial responses were achieved by three patients, of whom one had hepatocellular carcinoma and two had cutaneous melanoma.

This CDR3 region has 14 residues. J was trimmed by 2 bases and V by 4 bases; bases with no gene match: 1. CDR1 and CDR2 (germline): SGHAT, FQNNGV. The method was immunoSEQ multiplex PCR; TCRdb's version includes in-frame clones alone and lacks a portion of them. Among roughly 60,000 clones listed, 65% to 90% were seen once. General study findings and limits: Nonresponders included some who also had low normalized T-cell clonal expansion.

This chain uses TRBV11-2 with TRBJ2-1; the match to TRBD2 covers 8 bases. The input for sequencing was CD4+ or CD8+ T cells sorted from blood, taken in a trial of the OX40 agonist ivuxolimab. The TCR originated in an adult with an advanced solid tumor such as melanoma, head and neck, liver or kidney cancer. CDR3 amino acids: CASSSGGPYNEQFF. For the CDR3, the DNA is TGTGCCAGCAGCTCGGGGGGGCCCTACAATGAGCAGTTCTTC.